Following are 21 T cell receptor beta chains from one sample sequenced in a study of T cell repertoires in cytomegalovirus infection. Their recognized antigens are unknown. MiXCR, run by TCRdb on the reads, gives a single entry per CDR3 protein. This sample yields roughly 150,000 distinct CDR3 sequences, of which 32% are seen a single time; roughly half belongs to the top ten. The source was CD8+ T cells from cultured PBMCs, collected from culture after CMV antigen stimulation. These receptors all stem from a human donor in good health (CMV status not recorded). Some clones in this sample may be carry-over from other donors' samples.

This clonotype came up many times. J is TRBJ1-3 and V is TRBV28; D not certain. This CDR3 has 15 residues. Trimming removed 9 bases at V and 7 bases at J, with 22 bases between. From germline, CDR1 is MDHEN and CDR2 SYDVKM. CDR3 nucleotides: TGTGCCAGTACCCGGGCGTCGGATGGGAGGAACACCATATATTTT. Its protein is CASTRASDGRNTIYF.

In its sample, this clonotype was seen a few times. The genes are TRBV4-1 and TRBJ1-5; the D is unclear. V dropped 0 bases and J dropped 4 bases, with 4 bases sitting between them. Germline assignment: CDR1 MGHRA and CDR2 YSYEKL. The CDR3 covers 13 residues. DNA of the CDR3: TGCGCCAGCAGCCAAGACCTTAATCAGCCCCAGCATTTT. This translates into CASSQDLNQPQHF.

This clonotype has just a few counts. This sequence joins TRBV7-9 and TRBJ2-7; the D gene is possibly TRBD1 (6 bases). The V end was cut by 5 bases, the J end by 2 bases, with 13 bases between. The germline gives CDR1 SEHNR, CDR2 FQNEAQ (reference sequence). The CDR3 runs 14 residues. Written as DNA, the CDR3 is TGTGCCAGCAGCCCGGAGACAGGTGCCTACGAGCAGTACTTC. Protein sequence: CASSPETGAYEQYF.

The table lists this clonotype with many counts. V is TRBV7-8 and J is TRBJ1-1; possibly TRBD1 for D (6 bases). CDR3 size: 13 residues. Looked up from germline, CDR1 is SGHVS and CDR2 is FQNEAQ. V gave up 1 base and J gave up 7 bases, with 10 bases separating them. CDR3 amino acids: CASSLGGGLEAFF. The CDR3 DNA follows: TGTGCCAGCAGCTTAGGGGGGGGCCTTGAAGCTTTCTTT.

A note on this clonotype: A clone one base away is much larger, so this may be a read error. The chain recombines TRBV7-9 with TRBJ2-1; 10 bases align to TRBD2. This CDR3 comprises 15 residues. Germline V lookup: CDR1 SEHNR, CDR2 FQNEAQ (reference sequence). V gave up 4 bases and J gave up 8 bases; unmatched junction bases: 8. The CDR3 region has the DNA TGTGCCAGCAGCTCCGGAGTAGCGGGGGGAGATGAGCAGTTCTTC. This codes for CASSSGVAGGDEQFF.

The chain joins TRBV19 to TRBJ1-1; the match to TRBD1 covers 10 bases. V was pared by 7 bases and J by 1 base, with 12 bases of the junction left unmatched. The CDR3 has 17 amino acids. Germline V gene data show CDR1 as LNHDA and CDR2 as SQIVND (reference sequence). Here the CDR3 reads CASTISGTGVPNTEAFF. CDR3 in DNA: TGTGCCAGTACAATTTCCGGGACAGGGGTTCCGAACACTGAAGCTTTCTTT.

This clonotype was counted only a few times. The chain employs TRBV12-3 or TRBV12-4 and TRBJ2-7, with a weak D call TRBD2 (5 bases). The CDR3 totals 11 residues. V was pared by 6 bases and J by 9 bases, with 12 bases between. The CDR3 bases are TGTGCCAGCAGCCCGAGGGATGTGCAGTACTTC. Amino acid sequence: CASSPRDVQYF.

The genes are TRBV11-2 and TRBJ2-5; D tentatively reads TRBD1 or TRBD2 (5 bases each). The CDR3 has 15 amino acids. Trimming left V 1 base short and J 4 bases short, with 13 bases between. CDR1 SGHAT and CDR2 FQNNGV come from the germline V gene. The CDR3 spells CASSLGLVGTETQYF. Written as DNA, the CDR3 is TGTGCCAGCAGCTTAGGCCTAGTGGGGACAGAGACCCAGTACTTC.

This rearrangement joins TRBV27 to TRBJ2-3; 9 bases are a match to TRBD2. The CDR3 runs 16 residues. V dropped 0 bases and J dropped 4; count of bases not matched to a gene: 5. Germline assignment: CDR1 MNHEY and CDR2 SMNVEV (reference sequence). CDR3 DNA sequence: TGTGCCAGCAGTTTATCCGCGGGGGGGATCGCAGATACGCAGTATTTT. Translation gives CASSLSAGGIADTQYF.

This clonotype was seen at least ten times. V and J are TRBV7-2 and TRBJ2-1, with a possible D match to TRBD2 (7 bases). The CDR3 has 15 residues. Trimming took off 1 base at V and 7 bases at J, with 14 bases between the two ends. The germline V gene encodes CDR1 SGHTA and CDR2 FQGNSA. In nucleotides, the CDR3 is TGTGCCAGCAGCTTAGGGCCGGGGGGCCCGAATGAGCAGTTCTTC. Translating gives CASSLGPGGPNEQFF.

The chain combines TRBV7-6 with TRBJ2-3; 7 bases match TRBD1. CDR3 length: 13 residues. The ends lost 2 bases at V and 7 bases at J; junction bases unmatched: 3. From germline, CDR1 is SGHVS and CDR2 FNYEAQ. Here the CDR3 DNA reads TGTGCCAGCAGCTTAAACAGGGGATATACGCAGTATTTT. Amino acid sequence: CASSLNRGYTQYF.

This clonotype was observed many times. The V call is TRBV12-5, the J call TRBJ2-1; the D call may be TRBD1 or TRBD2 (5 bases each). This CDR3 spans 16 amino acids. The germline CDR1 and CDR2 sequences are LGHNT and FRNRAP. V dropped 4 bases and J dropped 0 bases, with 13 bases sitting between them. The CDR3 DNA follows: TGTGCTAGTGGTTCTACAGGAGCGGCCTCCTACAATGAGCAGTTCTTC. It codes for CASGSTGAASYNEQFF.

This chain links TRBV7-8 with TRBJ2-3, with 13 bases identical to TRBD2. This CDR3 region has 16 residues. Per germline, CDR1 SGHVS and CDR2 FQNEAQ. Germline trimming cut 5 bases from V and 2 bases from J; bases unmatched to any gene: 4. The CDR3 loop reads CASSKGLAGNTDTQYF. CDR3 coding DNA: TGTGCCAGCAGCAAGGGACTAGCGGGGAACACAGATACGCAGTATTTT.

The genes are TRBV5-6 and TRBJ2-7, with TRBD1 matching 10 bases. V dropped 2 bases and J dropped 5; count of bases not matched to a gene: 1. This CDR3 spans 13 amino acids. Germline values: CDR1 SGHDT, CDR2 YYEEEE. The CDR3 here is CASSFGTGDEQYF. For the CDR3, the DNA is TGTGCCAGCAGCTTCGGGACAGGGGACGAGCAGTACTTC.

This clonotype was detected a few times. The V gene is TRBV7-3, the J gene TRBJ2-5, with D perhaps TRBD1 (5 bases). V lost 5 bases, J lost 2 bases, and 12 bases lay in between. Germline CDR1 reads SGHTA; CDR2 reads FQGTGA. The CDR3 sequence is 14 residues long. CDR3 sequence (DNA): TGTGCCAGCAGCCCAGGACACTTTCAAGAGACCCAGTACTTC. Translation gives CASSPGHFQETQYF.

This clonotype showed up just a few times. The chain couples TRBV7-8 to TRBJ2-3; possibly TRBD1 or TRBD2 for D (5 bases each). In germline, CDR1 is SGHVS, CDR2 FQNEAQ. CDR3 size: 14 residues. V dropped 5 bases and J dropped 2 bases, with 11 bases sitting between them. DNA for the CDR3: TGTGCCAGCAGCCCCGGGACCTCCACAGATACGCAGTATTTT. It codes for CASSPGTSTDTQYF.

This clonotype was observed a handful of times. V usage is TRBV11-2 and J usage is TRBJ2-1; 8 nucleotides match TRBD2. The CDR3 sequence is 15 residues long. The V gene end was trimmed by 1 base and the J gene end by 9 bases; junction bases not matched to a gene: 8. The germline V gene encodes CDR1 SGHAT and CDR2 FQNNGV. The chain's CDR3 is CASSLVRGGIGEQFF. DNA for the CDR3: TGTGCCAGCAGCTTAGTACGGGGGGGCATCGGTGAGCAGTTCTTC.

This clonotype was detected a few times. This chain connects TRBV7-3 to TRBJ2-1; weak D call: TRBD2 (5 bases). Germline CDR1 and CDR2: SGHTA and FQGTGA. With 5 bases removed from V and 1 base from J, the gap between germline ends came to 12 bases. The CDR3 totals 15 residues. The CDR3 DNA sequence: TGTGCCAGCAGCCCCTTCGGGGAATCCTACAATGAGCAGTTCTTC. Protein product: CASSPFGESYNEQFF.

V usage is TRBV7-8 and J usage is TRBJ2-2; D tentatively reads TRBD1 or TRBD2 (5 bases each). The germline V gene encodes CDR1 SGHVS and CDR2 FQNEAQ. CDR3 length: 16 residues. V was trimmed by 4 bases and J by 4 bases, leaving 16 bases between them. CDR3 nucleotide sequence: TGTGCCAGCAGCTGGGGTTTGGGGGTGACCACCGGGGAGCTGTTTTTT. This encodes CASSWGLGVTTGELFF.

This chain connects TRBV7-9 to TRBJ2-1; a possible D gene is TRBD2 (5 bases). The V gene's germline CDR1 is SEHNR and CDR2 FQNEAQ (reference sequence). CDR3 length: 14 amino acids. V was pared by 8 bases and J by 3 bases, with 14 bases between. The CDR3 here is CASPDWLLYNEQFF. CDR3 nucleotides: TGTGCCAGCCCGGACTGGCTCCTCTACAATGAGCAGTTCTTC. The full variable domain, completed using reference TRBV7-9 and TRBJ2-1, is DTGVSQNPRHKITKRGQNVTFRCDPISEHNRLYWYRQTLGQGPEFLTYFQNEAQLEKSRLLSDRFSAERPKGSFSTLEIQRTEQGDSAMYLCASPDWLLYNEQFFGPGTRLTVL.

This chain connects TRBV7-9 to TRBJ2-7; weak D call: TRBD2 (6 bases). The CDR3 extends over 14 amino acids. Per the germline V gene, CDR1 is SEHNR and CDR2 is FQNEAQ (reference sequence). V shed 4 bases and J shed 7 bases, with 17 bases lying between them. In DNA, the CDR3 is TGTGCCAGCAGCTACCCTCAGGGAGGCCCTGAGCAGTACTTC. Its translation is CASSYPQGGPEQYF.